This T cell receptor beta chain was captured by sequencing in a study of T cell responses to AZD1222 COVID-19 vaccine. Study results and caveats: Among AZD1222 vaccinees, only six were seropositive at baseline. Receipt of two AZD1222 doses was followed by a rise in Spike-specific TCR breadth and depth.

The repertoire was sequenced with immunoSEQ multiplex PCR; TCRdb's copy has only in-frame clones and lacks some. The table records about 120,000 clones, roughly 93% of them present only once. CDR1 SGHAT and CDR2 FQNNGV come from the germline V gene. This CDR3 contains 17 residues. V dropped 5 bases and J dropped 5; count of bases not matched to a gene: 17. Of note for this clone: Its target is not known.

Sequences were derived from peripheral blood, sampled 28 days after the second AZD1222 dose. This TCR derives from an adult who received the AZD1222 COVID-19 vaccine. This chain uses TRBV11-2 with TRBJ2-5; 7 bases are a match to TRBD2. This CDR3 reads CASSPNELAGEAETQYF. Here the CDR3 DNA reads TGTGCCAGCAGCCCTAATGAGCTGGCGGGGGAGGCGGAGACCCAGTACTTC.